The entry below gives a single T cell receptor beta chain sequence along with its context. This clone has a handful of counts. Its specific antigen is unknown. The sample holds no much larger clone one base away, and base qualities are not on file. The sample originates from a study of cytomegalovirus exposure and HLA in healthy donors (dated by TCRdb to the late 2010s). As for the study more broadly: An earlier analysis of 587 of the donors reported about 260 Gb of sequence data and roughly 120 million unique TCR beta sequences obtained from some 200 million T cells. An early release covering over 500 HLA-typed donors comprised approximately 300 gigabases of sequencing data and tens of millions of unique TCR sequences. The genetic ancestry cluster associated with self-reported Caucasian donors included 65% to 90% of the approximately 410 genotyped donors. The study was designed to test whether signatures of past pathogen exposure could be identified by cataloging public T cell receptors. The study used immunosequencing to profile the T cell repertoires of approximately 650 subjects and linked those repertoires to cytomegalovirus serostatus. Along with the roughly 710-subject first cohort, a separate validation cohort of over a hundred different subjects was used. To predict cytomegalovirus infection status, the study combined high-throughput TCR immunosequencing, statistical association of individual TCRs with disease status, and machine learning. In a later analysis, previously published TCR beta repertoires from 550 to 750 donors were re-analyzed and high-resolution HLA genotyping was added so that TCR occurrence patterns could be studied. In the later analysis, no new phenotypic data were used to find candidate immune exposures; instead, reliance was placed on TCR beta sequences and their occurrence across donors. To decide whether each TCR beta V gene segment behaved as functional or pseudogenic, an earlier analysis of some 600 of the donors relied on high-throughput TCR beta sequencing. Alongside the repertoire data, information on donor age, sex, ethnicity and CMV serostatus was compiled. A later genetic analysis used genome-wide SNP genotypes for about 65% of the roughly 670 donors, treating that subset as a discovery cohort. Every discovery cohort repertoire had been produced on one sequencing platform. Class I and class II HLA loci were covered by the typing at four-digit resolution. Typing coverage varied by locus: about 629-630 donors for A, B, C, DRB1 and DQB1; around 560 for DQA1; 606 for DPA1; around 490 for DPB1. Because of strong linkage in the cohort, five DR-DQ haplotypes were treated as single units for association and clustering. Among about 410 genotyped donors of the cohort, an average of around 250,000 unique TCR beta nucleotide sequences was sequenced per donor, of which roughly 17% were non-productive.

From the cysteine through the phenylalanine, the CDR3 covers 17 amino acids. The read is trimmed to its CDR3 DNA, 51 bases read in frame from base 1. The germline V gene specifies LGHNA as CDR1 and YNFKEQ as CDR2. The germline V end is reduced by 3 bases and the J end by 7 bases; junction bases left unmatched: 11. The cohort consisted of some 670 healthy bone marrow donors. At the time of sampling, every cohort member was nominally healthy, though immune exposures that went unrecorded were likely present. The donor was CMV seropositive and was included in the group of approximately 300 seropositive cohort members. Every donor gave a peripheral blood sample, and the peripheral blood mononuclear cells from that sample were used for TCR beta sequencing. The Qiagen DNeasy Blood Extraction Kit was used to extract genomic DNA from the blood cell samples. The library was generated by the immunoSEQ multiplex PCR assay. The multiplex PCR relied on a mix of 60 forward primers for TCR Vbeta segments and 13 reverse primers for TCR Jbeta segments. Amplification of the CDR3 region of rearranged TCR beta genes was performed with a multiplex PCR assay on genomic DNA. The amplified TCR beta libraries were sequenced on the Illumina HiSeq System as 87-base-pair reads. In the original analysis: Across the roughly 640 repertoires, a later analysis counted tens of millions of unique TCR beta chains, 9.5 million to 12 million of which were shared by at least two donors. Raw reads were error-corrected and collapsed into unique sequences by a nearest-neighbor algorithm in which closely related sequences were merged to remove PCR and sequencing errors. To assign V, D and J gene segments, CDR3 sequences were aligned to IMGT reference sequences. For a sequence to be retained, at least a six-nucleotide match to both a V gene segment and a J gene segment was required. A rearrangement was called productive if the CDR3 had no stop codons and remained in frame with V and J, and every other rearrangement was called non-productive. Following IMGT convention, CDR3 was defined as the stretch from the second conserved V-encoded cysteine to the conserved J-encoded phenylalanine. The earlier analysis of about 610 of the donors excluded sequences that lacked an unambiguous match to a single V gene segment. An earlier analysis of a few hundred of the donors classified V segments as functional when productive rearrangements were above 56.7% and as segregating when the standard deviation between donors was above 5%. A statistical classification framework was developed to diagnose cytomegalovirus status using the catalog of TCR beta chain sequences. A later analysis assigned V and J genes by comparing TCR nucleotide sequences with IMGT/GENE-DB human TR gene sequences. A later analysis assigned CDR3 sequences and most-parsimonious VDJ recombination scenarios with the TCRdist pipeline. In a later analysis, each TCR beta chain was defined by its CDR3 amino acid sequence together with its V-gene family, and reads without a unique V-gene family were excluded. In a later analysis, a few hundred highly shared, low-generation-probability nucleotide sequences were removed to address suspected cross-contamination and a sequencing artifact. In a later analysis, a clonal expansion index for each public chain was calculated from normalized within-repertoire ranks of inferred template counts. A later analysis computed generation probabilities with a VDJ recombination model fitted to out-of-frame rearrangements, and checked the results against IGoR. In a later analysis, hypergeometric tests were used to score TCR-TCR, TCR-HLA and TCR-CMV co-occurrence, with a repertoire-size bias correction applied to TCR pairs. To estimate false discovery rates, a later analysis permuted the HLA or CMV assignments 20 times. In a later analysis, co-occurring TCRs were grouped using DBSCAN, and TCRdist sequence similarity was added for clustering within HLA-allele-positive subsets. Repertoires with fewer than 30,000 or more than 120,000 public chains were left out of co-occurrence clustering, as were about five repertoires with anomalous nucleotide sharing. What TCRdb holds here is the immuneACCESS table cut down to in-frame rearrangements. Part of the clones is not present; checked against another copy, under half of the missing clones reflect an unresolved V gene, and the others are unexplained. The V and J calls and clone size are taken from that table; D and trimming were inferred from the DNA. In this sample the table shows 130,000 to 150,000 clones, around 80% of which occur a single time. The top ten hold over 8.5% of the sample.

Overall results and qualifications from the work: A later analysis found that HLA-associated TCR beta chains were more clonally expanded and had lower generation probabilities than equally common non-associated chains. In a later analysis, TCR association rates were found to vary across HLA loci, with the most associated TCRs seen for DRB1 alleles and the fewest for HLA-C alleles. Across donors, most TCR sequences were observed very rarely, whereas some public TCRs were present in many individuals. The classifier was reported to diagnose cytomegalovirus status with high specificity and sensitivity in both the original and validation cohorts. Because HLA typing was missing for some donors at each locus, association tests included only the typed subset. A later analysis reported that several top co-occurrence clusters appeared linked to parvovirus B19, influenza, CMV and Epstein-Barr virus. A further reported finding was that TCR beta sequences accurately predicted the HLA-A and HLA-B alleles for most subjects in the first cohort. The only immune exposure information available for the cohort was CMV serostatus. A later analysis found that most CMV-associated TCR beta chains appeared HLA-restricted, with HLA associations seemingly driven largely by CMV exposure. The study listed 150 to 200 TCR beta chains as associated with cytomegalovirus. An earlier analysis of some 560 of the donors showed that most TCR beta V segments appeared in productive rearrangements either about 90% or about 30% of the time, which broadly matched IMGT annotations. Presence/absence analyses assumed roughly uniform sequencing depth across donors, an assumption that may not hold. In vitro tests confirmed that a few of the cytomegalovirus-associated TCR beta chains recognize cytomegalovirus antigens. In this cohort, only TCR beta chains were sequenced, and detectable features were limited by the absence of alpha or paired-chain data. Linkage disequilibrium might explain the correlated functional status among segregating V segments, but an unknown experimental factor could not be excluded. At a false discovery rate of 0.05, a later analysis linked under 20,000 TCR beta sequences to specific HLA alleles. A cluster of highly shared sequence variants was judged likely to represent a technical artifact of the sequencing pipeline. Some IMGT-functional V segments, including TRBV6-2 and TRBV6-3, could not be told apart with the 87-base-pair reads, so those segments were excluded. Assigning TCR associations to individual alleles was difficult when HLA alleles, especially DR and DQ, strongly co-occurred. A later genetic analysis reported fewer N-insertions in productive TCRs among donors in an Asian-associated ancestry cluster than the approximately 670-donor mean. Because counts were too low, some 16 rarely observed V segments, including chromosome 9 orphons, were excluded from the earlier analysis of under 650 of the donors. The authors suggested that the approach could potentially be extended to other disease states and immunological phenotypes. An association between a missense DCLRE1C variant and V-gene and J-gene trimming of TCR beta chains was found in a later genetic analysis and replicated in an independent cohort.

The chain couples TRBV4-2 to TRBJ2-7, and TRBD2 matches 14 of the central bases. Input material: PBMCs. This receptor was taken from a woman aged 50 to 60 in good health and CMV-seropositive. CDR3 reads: CASSQSGTSGGRREQYF. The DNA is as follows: TGTGCCAGCAGCCAGTCCGGGACTAGCGGGGGCCGGCGGGAGCAGTACTTC.